This is a list of T cell receptor beta chains from one sample in a study of early T cells in non-severe SARS-CoV-2 infection. TCRdb re-called the 5' RACE reads with MiXCR, one entry per CDR3 protein. In the table there are 15,000 to 25,000 distinct CDR3 sequences, roughly 4.3% of which are singletons. Specimen: whole blood. Source of these receptors: an adult who was a healthcare worker with PCR-confirmed SARS-CoV-2 infection or an uninfected control (not recorded which). The CDR3 runs from the conserved cysteine through the conserved F or W. Fields, in order: V gene, D gene, J gene, clone size, CDR3 protein, CDR3 DNA. D genes are given only for firm matches. Expanded clones are given a class, and other clones once, few, many or no size at all.

v_call: TRBV10-3
d_call: TRBD1
j_call: TRBJ1-1
clone_size: many
cdr3_aa: CAINNRDSGNTEAFF
cdr3_nt: TGTGCCATCAATAACCGGGACAGTGGGAACACTGAAGCTTTCTTT

v_call: TRBV11-2
d_call: -
j_call: TRBJ1-2
clone_size: many
cdr3_aa: CASSLPPEGYYGYTF
cdr3_nt: TGTGCCAGCAGCTTACCCCCCGAGGGCTACTATGGCTACACCTTC

v_call: TRBV12-3/TRBV12-4
d_call: -
j_call: TRBJ2-3
clone_size: -
cdr3_aa: CASSNDGAKYF
cdr3_nt: TGTGCCAGCAGTAACGATGGTGCTAAGTATTTT

v_call: TRBV5-4
d_call: TRBD2
j_call: TRBJ2-5
clone_size: many
cdr3_aa: CASSLGAGYETQYF
cdr3_nt: TGTGCCAGCAGCTTGGGAGCGGGGTACGAGACCCAGTACTTC

v_call: TRBV5-1
d_call: -
j_call: TRBJ2-3
clone_size: many
cdr3_aa: CASSLAVGSSTQYF
cdr3_nt: TGCGCCAGCAGCTTGGCCGTCGGCAGTTCTACGCAGTATTTT

v_call: TRBV7-2
d_call: TRBD1
j_call: TRBJ1-6
clone_size: many
cdr3_aa: CASSYSGQGGSPLHF
cdr3_nt: TGTGCCAGCAGCTACTCAGGACAGGGAGGCTCACCCCTCCACTTT

v_call: TRBV12-5
d_call: TRBD1
j_call: TRBJ2-2
clone_size: many
cdr3_aa: CASGQNRGSGGELFF
cdr3_nt: TGTGCTAGTGGCCAAAACAGGGGATCGGGCGGGGAGCTGTTTTTT

v_call: TRBV9
d_call: -
j_call: TRBJ2-3
clone_size: many
cdr3_aa: CASSVDLDTQYF
cdr3_nt: TGTGCCAGCAGCGTAGATTTAGATACGCAGTATTTT

v_call: TRBV29-1
d_call: -
j_call: TRBJ1-1
clone_size: many
cdr3_aa: CSVGLSAGEAFF
cdr3_nt: TGCAGCGTCGGATTAAGTGCGGGTGAAGCTTTCTTT

v_call: TRBV6-6
d_call: -
j_call: TRBJ2-3
clone_size: many
cdr3_aa: CASSSWASNKADTQYF
cdr3_nt: TGTGCCAGCAGTTCCTGGGCATCGAATAAGGCGGATACGCAGTATTTT

v_call: TRBV5-1
d_call: -
j_call: TRBJ1-1
clone_size: medium-sized
cdr3_aa: CASSAQQNTEAFF
cdr3_nt: TGCGCCAGCAGCGCGCAACAGAACACTGAAGCTTTCTTT